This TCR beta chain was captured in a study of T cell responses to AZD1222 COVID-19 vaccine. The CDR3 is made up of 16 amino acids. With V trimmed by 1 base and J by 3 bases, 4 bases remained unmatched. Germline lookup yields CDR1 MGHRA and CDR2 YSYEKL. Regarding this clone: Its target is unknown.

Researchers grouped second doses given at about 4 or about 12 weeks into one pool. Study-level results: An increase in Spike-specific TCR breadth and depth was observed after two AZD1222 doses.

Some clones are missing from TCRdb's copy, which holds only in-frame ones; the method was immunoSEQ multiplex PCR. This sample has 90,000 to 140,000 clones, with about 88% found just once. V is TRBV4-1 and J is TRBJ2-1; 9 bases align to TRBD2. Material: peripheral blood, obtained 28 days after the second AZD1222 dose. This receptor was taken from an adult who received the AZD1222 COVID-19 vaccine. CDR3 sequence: CASSQAPREGYNEQFF. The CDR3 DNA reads TGCGCCAGCAGCCAAGCTCCGCGGGAGGGCTACAATGAGCAGTTCTTC.